This T cell receptor beta chain was identified during a study of Ad26.COV2.S vaccination and SARS-CoV-2 variants. Treatment defined: around 19 received Ad26.COV2.S at low or high dose, single or two shots; about five received placebo; per-sample allocation not given. Collection of the samples took place on day 63 after the first injection of vaccine or placebo. The repertoire was sequenced with immunoSEQ multiplex PCR; TCRdb's copy has only in-frame clones and lacks some. This table holds approximately 450,000 clones, more than 80% found once. This clone was seen only once. Per germline, CDR1 LGHDT and CDR2 YNNKEL (reference sequence). Trimming took 4 bases from V and 7 from J, leaving 16 bases between them. This CDR3 is 14 amino acids long.

The material was peripheral blood, obtained in a trial of Ad26.COV2.S vaccine versus placebo. This TCR was recovered from a person aged 18-60 years who received the Ad26.COV2.S COVID-19 vaccine or a placebo. This sequence joins TRBV3-1 (or the pseudogene TRBV3-2) and TRBJ1-2, with D possibly matching TRBD1 (6 bases). The chain's CDR3 is CASSPNRVSCGYTF. Written as DNA, the CDR3 is TGTGCCAGCAGCCCCAACAGGGTAAGTTGTGGCTACACCTTC.